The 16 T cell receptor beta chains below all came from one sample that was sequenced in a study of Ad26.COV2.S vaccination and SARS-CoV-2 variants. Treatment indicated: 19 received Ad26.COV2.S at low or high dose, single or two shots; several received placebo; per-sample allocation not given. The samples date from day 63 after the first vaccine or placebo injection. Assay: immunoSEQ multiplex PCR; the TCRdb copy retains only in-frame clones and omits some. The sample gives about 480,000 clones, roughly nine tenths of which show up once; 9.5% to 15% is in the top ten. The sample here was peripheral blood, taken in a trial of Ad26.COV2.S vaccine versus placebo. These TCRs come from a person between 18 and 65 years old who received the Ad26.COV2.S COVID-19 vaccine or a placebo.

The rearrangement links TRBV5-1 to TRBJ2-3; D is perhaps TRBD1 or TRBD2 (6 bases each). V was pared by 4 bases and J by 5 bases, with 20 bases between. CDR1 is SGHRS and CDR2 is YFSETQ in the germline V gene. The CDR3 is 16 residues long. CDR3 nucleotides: TGCGCCAGCAGCCTCCAAGGGGGAGGCGGGCTAGATACGCAGTATTTT. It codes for CASSLQGGGGLDTQYF.

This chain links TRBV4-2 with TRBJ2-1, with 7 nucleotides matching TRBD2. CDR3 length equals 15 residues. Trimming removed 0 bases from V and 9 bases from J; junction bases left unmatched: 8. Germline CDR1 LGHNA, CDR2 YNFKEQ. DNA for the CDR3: TGTGCCAGCAGCCAAGAGGGCGACGGGGAGGGTGAGCAGTTCTTC. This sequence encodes CASSQEGDGEGEQFF.

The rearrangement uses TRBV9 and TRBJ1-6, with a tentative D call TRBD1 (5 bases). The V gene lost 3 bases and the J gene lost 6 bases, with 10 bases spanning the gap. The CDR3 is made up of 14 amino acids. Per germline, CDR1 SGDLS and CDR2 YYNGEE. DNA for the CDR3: TGTGCCAGCAGCGCCGGGGGGACTAATTCACCCCTCCACTTT. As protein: CASSAGGTNSPLHF. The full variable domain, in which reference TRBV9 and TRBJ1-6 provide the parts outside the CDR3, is DSGVTQTPKHLITATGQRVTLRCSPRSGDLSVYWYQQSLDQGLQFLIQYYNGEERAKGNILERFSAQQFPDLHSELNLSSLELGDSALYFCASSAGGTNSPLHFGNGTRLTVT.

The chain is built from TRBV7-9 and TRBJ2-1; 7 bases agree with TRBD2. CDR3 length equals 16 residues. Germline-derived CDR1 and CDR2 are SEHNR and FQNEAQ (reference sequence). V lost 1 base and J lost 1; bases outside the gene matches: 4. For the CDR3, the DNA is TGTGCCAGCAGCTTAGGCGGGAGTCGGTCCTACAATGAGCAGTTCTTC. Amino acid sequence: CASSLGGSRSYNEQFF.

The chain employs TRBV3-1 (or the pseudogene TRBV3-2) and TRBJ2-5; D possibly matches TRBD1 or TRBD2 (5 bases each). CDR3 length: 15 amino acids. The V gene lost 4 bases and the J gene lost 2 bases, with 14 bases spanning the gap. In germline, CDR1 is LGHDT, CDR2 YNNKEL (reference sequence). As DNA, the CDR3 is TGTGCCAGCAGCCCCCATTGGTGGGGGCAAGAGACCCAGTACTTC. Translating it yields CASSPHWWGQETQYF.

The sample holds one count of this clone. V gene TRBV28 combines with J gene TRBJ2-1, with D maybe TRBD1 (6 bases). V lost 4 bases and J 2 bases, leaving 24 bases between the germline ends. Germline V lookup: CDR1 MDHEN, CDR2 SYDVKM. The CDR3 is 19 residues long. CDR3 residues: CASSSVNPGDSTTYNEQFF. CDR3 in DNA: TGTGCCAGCAGTTCTGTGAATCCAGGGGATAGTACGACCTACAATGAGCAGTTCTTC.

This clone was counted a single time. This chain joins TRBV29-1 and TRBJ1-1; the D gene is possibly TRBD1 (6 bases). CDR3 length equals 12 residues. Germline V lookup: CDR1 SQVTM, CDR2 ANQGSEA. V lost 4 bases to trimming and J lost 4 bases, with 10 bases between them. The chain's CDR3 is CSVAEGGTEAFF. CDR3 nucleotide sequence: TGCAGCGTTGCTGAGGGGGGCACTGAAGCTTTCTTT.

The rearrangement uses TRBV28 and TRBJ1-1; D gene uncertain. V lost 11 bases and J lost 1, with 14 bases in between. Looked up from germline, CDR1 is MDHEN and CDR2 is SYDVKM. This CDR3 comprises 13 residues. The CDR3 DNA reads TGTGCCCTACGGGCGACATCGAACACTGAAGCTTTCTTT. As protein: CALRATSNTEAFF.

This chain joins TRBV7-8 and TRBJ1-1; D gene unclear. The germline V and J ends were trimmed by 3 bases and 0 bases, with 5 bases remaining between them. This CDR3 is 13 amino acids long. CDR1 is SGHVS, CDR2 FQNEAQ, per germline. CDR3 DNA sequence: TGTGCCAGCAGCTTGGGCATGAACACTGAAGCTTTCTTT. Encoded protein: CASSLGMNTEAFF.

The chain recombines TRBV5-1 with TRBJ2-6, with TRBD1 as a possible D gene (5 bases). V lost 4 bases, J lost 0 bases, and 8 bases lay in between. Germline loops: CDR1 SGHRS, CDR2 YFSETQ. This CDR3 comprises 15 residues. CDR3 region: CASSHRSSGANVLTF. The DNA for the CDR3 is TGCGCCAGCAGCCACAGGTCCTCTGGGGCCAACGTCCTGACTTTC.

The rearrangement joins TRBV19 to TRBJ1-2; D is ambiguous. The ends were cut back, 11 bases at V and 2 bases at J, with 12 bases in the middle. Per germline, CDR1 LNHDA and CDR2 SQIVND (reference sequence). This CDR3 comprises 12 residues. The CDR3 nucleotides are TGTGCCTCTTGGGGAAAGAACTATGGCTACACCTTC. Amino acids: CASWGKNYGYTF.

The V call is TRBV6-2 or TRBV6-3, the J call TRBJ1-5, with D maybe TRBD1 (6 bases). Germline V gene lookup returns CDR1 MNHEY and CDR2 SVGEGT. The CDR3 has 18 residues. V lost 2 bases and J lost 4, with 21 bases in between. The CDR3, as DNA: TGTGCCAGCAGTTACAACCAACAGGGTGGAATATGGAATCAGCCCCAGCATTTT. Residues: CASSYNQQGGIWNQPQHF.

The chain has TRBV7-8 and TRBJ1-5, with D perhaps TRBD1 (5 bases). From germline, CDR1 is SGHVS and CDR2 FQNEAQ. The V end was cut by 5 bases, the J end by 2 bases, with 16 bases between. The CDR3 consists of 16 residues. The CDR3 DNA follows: TGTGCCAGCAGCCGAGACAGCTCTTTCGGCAATCAGCCCCAGCATTTT. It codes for CASSRDSSFGNQPQHF.

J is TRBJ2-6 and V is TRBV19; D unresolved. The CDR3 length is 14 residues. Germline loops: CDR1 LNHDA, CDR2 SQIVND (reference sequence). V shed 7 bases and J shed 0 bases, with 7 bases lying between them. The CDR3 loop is CASTHLSGANVLTF. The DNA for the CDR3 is TGTGCCAGTACGCATCTCTCTGGGGCCAACGTCCTGACTTTC.

CDR3 loop: CASSPTGGNANTGELFF. The CDR3 nucleotides are TGTGCCAGCAGCCCGACAGGGGGCAACGCGAACACCGGGGAGCTGTTTTTT. V and J are TRBV13 and TRBJ2-2; TRBD1 agrees at 10 bases. Germline V gene lookup returns CDR1 PRHDT and CDR2 FYEKMQ (reference sequence). Unmatched junction bases numbered 6, after V lost 5 bases and J lost 0 bases. There are 17 residues in the CDR3.

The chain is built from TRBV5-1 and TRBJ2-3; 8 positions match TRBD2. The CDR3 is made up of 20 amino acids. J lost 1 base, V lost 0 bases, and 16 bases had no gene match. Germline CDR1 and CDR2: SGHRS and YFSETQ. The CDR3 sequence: CASSLDISGTSGYGTDTQYF. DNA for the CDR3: TGCGCCAGCAGCTTGGATATTAGCGGGACCTCCGGATACGGCACAGATACGCAGTATTTT.